Listed below are T cell receptor beta chains from one sample, sequenced in a study of yellow fever vaccine responses in identical twins. TCRdb re-called the RT-PCR reads through MiXCR, storing one row per CDR3 protein. The repertoire has about 19,000 distinct CDR3 sequences, around 65% of them found once; the top ten carry about 2.2%. The starting material was T cells from blood (PBMCs), unsorted or a sorted subset (not recorded which), obtained before or after yellow fever vaccination (not recorded which). The receptors originated from a woman aged 18 to 35 who received the yellow fever vaccine. Both conserved end residues are part of each CDR3. D genes are given only for firm matches. Clone size is not always given. Where it is, it says once, few, many or a class for expanded clones.

D,V,size,J,CDR3,DNA
TRBD1,TRBV19,NA,TRBJ2-3,CASRARDRVFATDTQYF,TGTGCCAGTAGGGCGCGGGACAGGGTGTTTGCGACAGATACGCAGTATTTT
NA,TRBV2,once,TRBJ1-2,CASSGLDKANYGYTF,TGTGCCAGCAGTGGATTGGACAAAGCTAACTATGGCTACACCTTC
NA,TRBV7-6,NA,TRBJ2-7,CASSQGLYEQYF,TGTGCCAGCAGCCAAGGTCTCTACGAGCAGTACTTC
NA,TRBV3-1,NA,TRBJ1-3,CASSRTGGNTIYF,TGTGCCAGCAGCCGTACAGGGGGAAACACCATATATTTT
TRBD2,TRBV6-2/TRBV6-3,NA,TRBJ2-1,CASSYISGGANEQFF,TGTGCCAGCAGTTACATTAGCGGGGGGGCCAATGAGCAGTTCTTC
NA,TRBV15,NA,TRBJ1-1,CATSRGLPMNTEAFF,TGTGCCACCAGCAGAGGGTTACCCATGAACACTGAAGCTTTCTTT
TRBD2,TRBV6-2/TRBV6-3,NA,TRBJ2-7,CASNAAGGIYEQYF,TGTGCCAGCAACGCAGCGGGAGGGATTTACGAGCAGTACTTC
NA,TRBV13,NA,TRBJ2-4,CASSEGGKNIQYF,TGTGCCAGCAGCGAAGGGGGAAAAAACATTCAGTACTTC
NA,TRBV11-3,NA,TRBJ2-3,CASSLGAGPSTDTQYF,TGTGCCAGCAGCTTAGGTGCGGGACCTAGCACAGATACGCAGTATTTT
NA,TRBV7-9,NA,TRBJ1-6,CASSFIIGHDNSPLHF,TGTGCCAGCAGCTTTATCATCGGACACGATAATTCACCCCTCCACTTT
TRBD2,TRBV2,NA,TRBJ2-1,CASRVAGGPGNEQFF,TGTGCCAGCAGAGTAGCGGGAGGGCCGGGTAATGAGCAGTTCTTC
NA,TRBV7-2,NA,TRBJ2-5,CASSSGTVQGTQYF,TGTGCCAGCAGCTCTGGGACGGTTCAGGGGACCCAGTACTTC
TRBD1,TRBV2,few,TRBJ1-2,CASVGAGQGYGYTF,TGTGCCAGCGTAGGAGCGGGACAGGGCTATGGCTACACCTTC
TRBD1,TRBV28,NA,TRBJ1-1,CASSIRQGRYTEAFF,TGTGCCAGCAGTATCCGACAGGGTCGGTACACTGAAGCTTTCTTT
NA,TRBV15,NA,TRBJ1-1,CATSRDRRSPTDAFF,TGTGCCACCAGCAGAGATAGGCGGAGCCCGACGGATGCTTTCTTT
NA,TRBV11-1,NA,TRBJ1-1,CASSSPPIMNTEAFF,TGTGCCAGCAGCTCGCCGCCTATCATGAACACTGAAGCTTTCTTT
TRBD2,TRBV2,once,TRBJ2-1,CASMLAGVLNEQFF,TGTGCCAGCATGCTAGCGGGAGTTCTCAATGAGCAGTTCTTC
NA,TRBV4-1,NA,TRBJ1-6,CASSPPPPGGSPLHF,TGCGCCAGCAGCCCACCACCTCCCGGCGGATCACCCCTCCACTTT
TRBD1,TRBV20-1,NA,TRBJ2-4,CSASQPGQGGYIQYF,TGCAGTGCTAGCCAACCGGGACAGGGGGGGTACATTCAGTACTTC
TRBD1,TRBV12-3/TRBV12-4,few,TRBJ2-4,CASSAQQGAGIQYF,TGTGCCAGCAGTGCTCAACAGGGGGCAGGGATTCAGTACTTC
NA,TRBV29-1,NA,TRBJ2-1,CSVVATMNEQFF,TGCAGCGTTGTCGCAACTATGAATGAGCAGTTCTTC
NA,TRBV11-1,NA,TRBJ2-1,CASRLSSSPYNEQFF,TGTGCCAGCAGACTTTCTAGCTCCCCCTACAATGAGCAGTTCTTC
NA,TRBV18,NA,TRBJ1-1,CTSSPPKGTNTEAFF,TGTACCAGCTCACCACCGAAAGGGACGAACACTGAAGCTTTCTTT
NA,TRBV4-1,NA,TRBJ2-5,CASSHGLGHQETQYF,TGCGCCAGCAGCCACGGGCTAGGCCACCAAGAGACCCAGTACTTC
NA,TRBV2,NA,TRBJ2-5,CASSGRQAETQYF,TGTGCCAGCAGTGGGAGGCAGGCAGAGACCCAGTACTTC
NA,TRBV28,NA,TRBJ1-5,CASSPRGGPISQPQHF,TGTGCCAGCAGCCCAAGGGGGGGGCCGATCAGTCAGCCCCAGCATTTT
NA,TRBV29-1,few,TRBJ1-1,CSVVLSDRHTEAFF,TGCAGCGTTGTTCTGTCGGATAGACATACGGAAGCTTTCTTT
NA,TRBV24-1,few,TRBJ1-2,CATSDLRSEGYTF,TGTGCCACCAGTGATTTGCGTAGCGAGGGCTACACCTTC
NA,TRBV2,NA,TRBJ1-5,CASSEDARPQHF,TGTGCCAGCAGTGAGGATGCAAGACCCCAGCATTTT
NA,TRBV23-1,few,TRBJ1-4,CASGSGGDPGKLFF,TGCGCCAGCGGGTCGGGAGGGGACCCCGGAAAACTGTTTTTT
TRBD1,TRBV18,few,TRBJ1-5,CASSLDRGNQPQHF,TGTGCCAGCTCACTCGACAGGGGCAATCAGCCCCAGCATTTT
TRBD1,TRBV29-1,NA,TRBJ1-2,CSVEGRGRSYGYTF,TGCAGCGTTGAAGGCAGGGGGAGAAGTTATGGCTACACCTTC
NA,TRBV12-3/TRBV12-4,few,TRBJ2-1,CASHEEVSYNEQFF,TGTGCCAGCCACGAGGAGGTCTCCTACAATGAGCAGTTCTTC
NA,TRBV5-1,few,TRBJ2-5,CASSLETQYF,TGCGCCAGCAGCTTAGAGACCCAGTACTTC
TRBD2,TRBV2,NA,TRBJ2-1,CASSARIAGVGNEQFF,TGTGCCAGCAGTGCACGCATAGCGGGAGTCGGCAATGAGCAGTTCTTC
TRBD2,TRBV7-6,NA,TRBJ2-5,CASSLAGGLSFVTQYF,TGTGCCAGCAGCCTAGCGGGGGGGCTGAGTTTTGTGACCCAGTACTTC
TRBD2,TRBV18,NA,TRBJ2-1,CASSQGLAGYNEQFF,TGTGCCAGCTCGCAGGGACTAGCGGGTTACAATGAGCAGTTCTTC
TRBD1,TRBV28,NA,TRBJ1-5,CASSSPGGTGGQPQHF,TGTGCCAGCAGTTCCCCTGGCGGGACAGGAGGCCAGCCCCAGCATTTT
NA,TRBV9,few,TRBJ2-5,CASSVSYTLRETQYF,TGTGCCAGCAGCGTAAGCTACACCCTCCGTGAGACCCAGTACTTC
NA,TRBV20-1,NA,TRBJ1-3,CSAELHSGNTIYF,TGCAGTGCCGAGCTCCACTCTGGAAACACCATATATTTT
TRBD1,TRBV11-3,NA,TRBJ2-5,CASSLGDRAETQYF,TGTGCCAGCAGCTTAGGGGACAGGGCAGAGACCCAGTACTTC
NA,TRBV13,NA,TRBJ2-3,CASSPGSRYTDTQYF,TGTGCCAGCAGCCCTGGTAGTAGATACACAGATACGCAGTATTTT
NA,TRBV5-1,once,TRBJ2-5,CASSLSEETQYF,TGCGCCAGCAGCTTGTCGGAAGAGACCCAGTACTTC
TRBD2,TRBV19,NA,TRBJ2-3,CASSASTGLAGKVDTQYF,TGTGCCAGTAGTGCCTCGACGGGACTAGCGGGAAAAGTAGATACGCAGTATTTT
NA,TRBV18,NA,TRBJ2-1,CASSPLPDQYNEQFF,TGTGCCAGCTCACCACTACCGGACCAATACAATGAGCAGTTCTTC
NA,TRBV15,NA,TRBJ2-7,CATSRDRNPGLSGEQYF,TGTGCCACCAGCAGAGATAGAAACCCAGGACTCTCGGGGGAGCAGTACTTC
NA,TRBV5-1,NA,TRBJ2-1,CASSFYGDEQFF,TGCGCCAGCAGCTTTTATGGAGATGAGCAGTTCTTC
NA,TRBV10-3,NA,TRBJ2-7,CAISSGLPAGEQYF,TGTGCCATCAGTTCGGGCCTTCCGGCCGGCGAGCAGTACTTC
TRBD1,TRBV10-3,NA,TRBJ1-1,CATGQVMNTEAFF,TGTGCCACCGGACAGGTGATGAACACTGAAGCTTTCTTT
NA,TRBV5-4,NA,TRBJ2-1,CASSNGYNEQFF,TGTGCCAGCAGCAATGGATACAATGAGCAGTTCTTC
TRBD2,TRBV5-1,NA,TRBJ2-1,CASSHGTSGVYEQFF,TGCGCCAGCAGCCACGGGACTAGCGGCGTCTATGAGCAGTTCTTC
NA,TRBV19,NA,TRBJ1-3,CASSIRPKAGNTIYF,TGTGCCAGTAGTATCAGACCCAAAGCGGGAAACACCATATATTTT
NA,TRBV6-1,few,TRBJ1-2,CASSLLMVHGLYGYTF,TGTGCCAGCAGCCTACTCATGGTACACGGGCTCTATGGCTACACCTTC
TRBD2,TRBV29-1,NA,TRBJ2-1,CSGWASGIHNEQFF,TGCAGCGGGTGGGCTAGCGGGATCCACAATGAGCAGTTCTTC
NA,TRBV11-3,NA,TRBJ1-5,CASSPLFGLRNQPQHF,TGTGCCAGCAGTCCACTTTTTGGGTTGCGCAATCAGCCCCAGCATTTT
NA,TRBV2,few,TRBJ2-7,CASSLTYEQYF,TGTGCCAGCAGTTTAACCTACGAGCAGTACTTC